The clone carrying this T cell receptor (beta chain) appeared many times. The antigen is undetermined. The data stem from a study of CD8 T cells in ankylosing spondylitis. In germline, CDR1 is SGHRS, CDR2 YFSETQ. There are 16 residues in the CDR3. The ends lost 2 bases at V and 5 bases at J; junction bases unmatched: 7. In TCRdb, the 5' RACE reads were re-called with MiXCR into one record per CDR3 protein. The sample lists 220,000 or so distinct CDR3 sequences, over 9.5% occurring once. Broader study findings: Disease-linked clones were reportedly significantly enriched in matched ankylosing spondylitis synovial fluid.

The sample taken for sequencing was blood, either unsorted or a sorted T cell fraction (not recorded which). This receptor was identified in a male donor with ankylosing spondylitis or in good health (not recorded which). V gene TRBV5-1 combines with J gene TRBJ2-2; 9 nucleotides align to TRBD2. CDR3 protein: CASSLGGGARTGELFF. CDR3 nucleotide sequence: TGCGCCAGCAGCTTAGGCGGGGGGGCCCGAACCGGGGAGCTGTTTTTT.